This is a list of T cell receptor beta chains from one sample in a study of blood T cell repertoires in COVID-19. Using immunoSEQ multiplex PCR, the repertoire was profiled, and TCRdb retains in-frame clones only, with some absent. The repertoire consists of tens of thousands of clones, with 70% to 75% occurring once and the leading ten covering about 14%. The specimen sequenced was peripheral blood. The receptor source for this set is a woman between 65 and 79 years old with acute or convalescent COVID-19. Both conserved end residues are part of each CDR3. Each record gives: clone size, D gene, J gene, V gene, CDR3 protein, CDR3 DNA. The D gene is left open where the match is weak. Part of the rows lack a size; the others show once, few, many or a class for expanded clones.

.	.	TRBJ1-1	TRBV19	CASSSLRQAVNTEAFF	TGTGCCAGTAGTAGCCTGAGACAGGCGGTGAACACTGAAGCTTTCTTT
.	TRBD2	TRBJ2-7	TRBV28	CASATAGRNEQYF	TGTGCCAGCGCGACGGCCGGGAGGAACGAGCAGTACTTC
.	.	TRBJ1-2	TRBV11-2	CASSPSPGLNYGYTF	TGTGCCAGCAGCCCTAGCCCGGGACTGAACTATGGCTACACCTTC
.	TRBD1	TRBJ1-1	TRBV5-6	CASSPPGTGAIEAFF	TGTGCCAGCAGCCCCCCCGGTACAGGGGCAATTGAAGCTTTCTTT
.	TRBD2	TRBJ2-2	TRBV9	CASSVTSGGGYTGELFF	TGTGCCAGCAGCGTTACTAGCGGGGGAGGGTACACCGGGGAGCTGTTTTTT
.	.	TRBJ1-4	TRBV11-2	CASSHGQILNEKLFF	TGTGCCAGCAGCCATGGACAGATCCTTAATGAAAAACTGTTTTTT
.	.	TRBJ1-2	TRBV19	CATSRGGSGKYGYTF	TGTGCCACCTCTCGGGGGGGGAGTGGGAAGTATGGCTACACCTTC
.	.	TRBJ1-2	TRBV7-8	CASSLSQGGGYTF	TGTGCCAGCAGCCTATCTCAGGGAGGCGGCTACACCTTC
.	.	TRBJ1-1	TRBV27	CASSSVHTNTEAFF	TGTGCCAGCAGTTCTGTACACACGAACACTGAAGCTTTCTTT
.	.	TRBJ1-4	TRBV27	CASSLRDRPHEKLFF	TGTGCCAGCAGTTTAAGAGACAGGCCCCATGAAAAACTGTTTTTT
.	TRBD2	TRBJ2-1	TRBV10-2	CASRLAGGGEQFF	TGCGCCAGCCGACTAGCGGGGGGGGGTGAGCAGTTCTTC
.	.	TRBJ2-5	TRBV5-1	CASSLETGRGETQYF	TGCGCCAGCAGCTTGGAGACAGGCCGAGGGGAGACCCAGTACTTC
.	TRBD1	TRBJ1-1	TRBV4-2	CASSPRDRNTEAFF	TGTGCCAGCAGCCCCAGGGACAGGAACACTGAAGCTTTCTTT
.	.	TRBJ1-1	TRBV18	CASSPGEGLHTEAFF	TGTGCCAGCTCACCAGGCGAGGGATTACACACTGAAGCTTTCTTT
.	TRBD1	TRBJ2-5	TRBV2	CATSSTGLETQYF	TGTGCCACCTCTTCGACAGGGTTGGAGACCCAGTACTTC
.	TRBD1	TRBJ1-3	TRBV11-3	CASSLVSRQGALDSGNTIYF	TGTGCCAGCAGCTTAGTATCTCGGCAGGGGGCCTTGGACTCTGGAAACACCATATATTTT
.	.	TRBJ2-3	TRBV11-1	CASSLWTGSTDTQYF	TGTGCCAGCAGCTTATGGACGGGAAGCACAGATACGCAGTATTTT
.	.	TRBJ1-2	TRBV18	CASSPPTGGYGYTF	TGTGCCAGCTCACCACCCACGGGGGGCTATGGCTACACCTTC
.	TRBD1	TRBJ1-2	TRBV7-9	CASSLATGADIWTYGYTF	TGTGCCAGCAGCTTAGCTACAGGGGCGGACATTTGGACCTATGGCTACACCTTC
.	TRBD2	TRBJ2-4	TRBV6-2/TRBV6-3	CASSYVWRLAGGRAKNIQYF	TGTGCCAGCAGTTACGTTTGGAGACTAGCGGGGGGAAGAGCCAAAAACATTCAGTACTTC
.	.	TRBJ1-1	TRBV20-1	CSAPTAAGAFF	TGCAGTGCCCCGACTGCCGCGGGAGCTTTCTTT
.	TRBD1	TRBJ1-2	TRBV5-5	CASSEGQRAYGYTF	TGTGCCAGCAGCGAGGGACAGCGGGCCTATGGCTACACCTTC
.	.	TRBJ1-1	TRBV11-3	CASMKRINQPNTEAFF	TGTGCCAGCATGAAGCGCATAAACCAACCGAACACTGAAGCTTTCTTT
.	.	TRBJ2-6	TRBV6-2/TRBV6-3	CASSSGQTRANVLTF	TGTGCCAGCAGCTCTGGACAGACGAGGGCCAACGTCCTGACTTTC
.	TRBD1	TRBJ1-5	TRBV6-2/TRBV6-3	CASSYSGQGLRASSQPQHF	TGTGCCAGCAGTTACTCGGGACAGGGATTACGGGCGAGCAGTCAGCCCCAGCATTTT
once	.	TRBJ2-2	TRBV7-9	CASSLDGDTGELFF	TGTGCCAGCAGCTTAGACGGAGACACCGGGGAGCTGTTTTTT
few	TRBD1	TRBJ1-2	TRBV10-3	CAISGTGYGYTF	TGTGCCATCAGTGGGACAGGCTATGGCTACACCTTC
.	TRBD2	TRBJ2-1	TRBV2	CASKRGGGADEQFF	TGTGCCAGCAAAAGGGGCGGGGGGGCCGATGAGCAGTTCTTC
.	.	TRBJ2-6	TRBV7-3	CASSPRTVLRSGANVLTF	TGTGCCAGCAGCCCAAGGACAGTACTCCGCTCTGGGGCCAACGTCCTGACTTTC
.	TRBD1	TRBJ1-2	TRBV6-5	CASSPGQGGYGYTF	TGTGCCAGCAGTCCAGGACAGGGCGGTTATGGCTACACCTTC
once	.	TRBJ1-1	TRBV12-3/TRBV12-4	CASRQLAEAFF	TGTGCCAGCAGACAGTTGGCTGAAGCTTTCTTT
.	.	TRBJ1-5	TRBV6-2/TRBV6-3	CASSPASQVRNQPQHF	TGTGCCAGCAGCCCTGCTTCACAGGTCCGCAATCAGCCCCAGCATTTT
.	TRBD1	TRBJ2-2	TRBV6-5	CASSWTGMNTGELFF	TGTGCCAGCAGCTGGACAGGGATGAACACCGGGGAGCTGTTTTTT
.	.	TRBJ1-1	TRBV18	CASSPIKNTEAFF	TGTGCCAGCTCACCAATAAAGAACACTGAAGCTTTCTTT
.	.	TRBJ2-7	TRBV5-1	CASSLGPRGGGNYEQYF	TGCGCCAGCAGCTTAGGGCCCCGAGGGGGGGGAAACTACGAGCAGTACTTC
.	.	TRBJ2-7	TRBV7-6	CASSWEESGEQYF	TGTGCCAGCAGCTGGGAGGAGTCAGGGGAGCAGTACTTC
.	.	TRBJ2-5	TRBV29-1	CSVVRVQETQYF	TGCAGCGTTGTTCGGGTCCAAGAGACCCAGTACTTC
.	.	TRBJ1-1	TRBV2	CASSVGGGYTEAFF	TGTGCCAGCAGTGTCGGGGGGGGGTACACTGAAGCTTTCTTT
.	.	TRBJ1-1	TRBV19	CASLRGGNTEAFF	TGTGCCAGCCTCCGGGGAGGGAACACTGAAGCTTTCTTT
.	.	TRBJ1-6	TRBV11-2	CASSFRVSSPLHF	TGTGCCAGCAGCTTCAGGGTCTCTTCACCCCTCCACTTT